The rows below give T cell receptor beta chains drawn from one sample of a study of T cells in Graves' hyperthyroidism and ophthalmopathy. One entry per CDR3 protein, called by TCRdb with MiXCR from the multiplex PCR reads. Of hundreds of thousands of distinct CDR3 sequences listed, 38% were seen once; the top ten hold over 8%. Sequencing input: blood. Every receptor here comes from a man younger than 30 with Graves' hyperthyroidism. The CDR3 runs from the conserved cysteine through the conserved F or W. The size of a clone is reported for some rows only, either as once, few or many, or as a class for expanded clones.

v_gene,abundance,CDR3aa
TRBV29-1,NA,CSVGGSGGAGEQFF
TRBV29-1,NA,CSLGQALSYEQYF
TRBV7-4,NA,CASSPRGKGSAQYF
TRBV6-1,NA,CASGPWNTEAFF
TRBV9,NA,CASSLPGVLPEAFF
TRBV7-8,NA,CASSPRGPASFYEQYF
TRBV20-1,many,CSAFAPNGETQYF
TRBV24-1,many,CATSSYGELFF
TRBV2,many,CASSDDRNSGNTIYF
TRBV29-1,many,CSVERLEYGYTF
TRBV20-1,few,CSAERQGNQPQHF
TRBV29-1,many,CSGGSGTEQYF
TRBV10-3,NA,CATLGVYSNQPQHF
TRBV12-3/TRBV12-4,NA,CASRQAKETGELFF
TRBV19,NA,CASSDRTAHEQYF
TRBV5-1,few,CASSLAVGGRENTEAFF
TRBV20-1,NA,CSALGQGANTGELFF
TRBV11-1,NA,CASGWDPPYEQYF
TRBV6-2/TRBV6-3,NA,CASSYGRGRGNTEAFF
TRBV7-2,NA,CASSSGLAATEAFF
TRBV20-1,NA,CSASRGAEQYF
TRBV6-1,NA,CASSPYLGRQETQYF
TRBV6-5,NA,CASSYAGTAQETQYF
TRBV12-3/TRBV12-4,NA,CASTPDRTNGYTF
TRBV7-9,NA,CASSSLGQGISYEQYF
TRBV19,NA,CASRGSGSGELFF
TRBV6-5,NA,CASRQGRGNQPQHF
TRBV6-5,NA,CASSERSLEAFF
TRBV7-9,NA,CASSLVPLTEQYF
TRBV5-1,few,CASSPRAGDRAHEQYF
TRBV7-8,NA,CASSPQLEGSGNTIYF
TRBV20-1,NA,CSARDFRTASYEQYF
TRBV12-3/TRBV12-4,NA,CASTPWEGVETQYF
TRBV4-1,NA,CASSQPLGGRNTEAFF
TRBV11-2,NA,CASSHGVSYEQYF
TRBV7-8,NA,CASSFVGTDYEQHF
TRBV14,NA,CASSPRGSGSVSYEQYF
TRBV7-8,few,CASSPMTGLSYEQYF
TRBV6-5,few,CASSPAEKGTGELFF
TRBV10-1,NA,CASHGTGLVNQPQHF
TRBV10-3,many,CAISERRAYEQYF
TRBV5-8,few,CASSYVGSNQPQHF
TRBV7-9,few,CASSSRGGVAQETQYF
TRBV5-4,NA,CASRSGTSIGELFF
TRBV19,many,CASSMGRGYYGYTF
TRBV5-1,NA,CASSPGRRYGYTF
TRBV7-2,NA,CASSQGQFGGSYEQYF
TRBV19,NA,CASTGGRSNQPQHF
TRBV5-1,NA,CASSLDRKANYGYTF
TRBV7-9,NA,CASSQHHAYEQYF
TRBV5-1,NA,CASKAGAYNQPQHF
TRBV10-3,NA,CASSGTGAPYEQYF
TRBV20-1,NA,CSARDWRGEETQYF
TRBV29-1,NA,CSVEGQGGNEQFF
TRBV10-3,NA,CAISPRDSYEQYF